This TCR beta chain was sequenced during a study of metastatic and nonmetastatic thyroid tumors. For the study at large: The authors compared repertoires across blood and tumor or nodule tissue from malignant and benign thyroid patients.

Germline V gene data show CDR1 as SGHVS and CDR2 as FNYEAQ. The CDR3 runs 15 residues. The V and J ends lost 1 base and 5 bases, in that order; junction bases with no gene match: 7. Patients underwent thyroid surgery, and none had received any treatment before it. TCRdb re-called the PCR reads with MiXCR. This sample has 39,000 or so clones, with around 20% found just once. This clone was observed a handful of times. This rearrangement joins TRBV7-6 to TRBJ2-5; 7 positions agree with TRBD2. The sequence was collected from a female donor with papillary thyroid cancer or a benign thyroid nodule (not recorded which). Some clones in this sample may be carry-over from other donors' samples. Sequences were obtained from blood. The CDR3, as DNA: TGTGCCAGCAGCTTAGGTCAGCGGGGAGTCGAGACCCAGTACTTC. Residues: CASSLGQRGVETQYF. Using reference TRBV7-6 and TRBJ2-5 for the parts outside the CDR3, the full variable domain is GAGVSQSPRYKVTKRGQDVALRCDPISGHVSLYWYRQALGQGPEFLTYFNYEAQQDKSGLPNDRFSAERPEGSISTLTIQRTEQRDSAMYRCASSLGQRGVETQYFGPGTRLLVL.